This T cell receptor (beta chain) derives from a study of blood T cell repertoires in COVID-19. Study-level background: The United States, Italy and Spain were the sources of the acute and convalescent COVID-19 samples. PBMCs, B-cell-depleted T cells, or T cells provided the cDNA or gDNA that made up the material.

The Seattle site enrolled patients during active infection and followed them longitudinally. Assay: immunoSEQ multiplex PCR; the TCRdb copy retains only in-frame clones and omits some. The sample lists about 320,000 clones, approximately 89% occurring once. This TCR derives from a woman younger than 45 with COVID-19, enrolled during active disease. What was sequenced was peripheral blood.

CDR3 nucleotide sequence: TGCAGTGCTATTGGAGGGTATGGCTACACCTTC. It specifies CSAIGGYGYTF. The chain recombines TRBV20-1 with TRBJ1-2; D not certain. The germline V and J ends were trimmed by 4 bases and 5 bases, with 8 bases remaining between them. CDR1 and CDR2 (germline): DFQATT, SNEGSKA (reference sequence). The CDR3 is made up of 11 amino acids.